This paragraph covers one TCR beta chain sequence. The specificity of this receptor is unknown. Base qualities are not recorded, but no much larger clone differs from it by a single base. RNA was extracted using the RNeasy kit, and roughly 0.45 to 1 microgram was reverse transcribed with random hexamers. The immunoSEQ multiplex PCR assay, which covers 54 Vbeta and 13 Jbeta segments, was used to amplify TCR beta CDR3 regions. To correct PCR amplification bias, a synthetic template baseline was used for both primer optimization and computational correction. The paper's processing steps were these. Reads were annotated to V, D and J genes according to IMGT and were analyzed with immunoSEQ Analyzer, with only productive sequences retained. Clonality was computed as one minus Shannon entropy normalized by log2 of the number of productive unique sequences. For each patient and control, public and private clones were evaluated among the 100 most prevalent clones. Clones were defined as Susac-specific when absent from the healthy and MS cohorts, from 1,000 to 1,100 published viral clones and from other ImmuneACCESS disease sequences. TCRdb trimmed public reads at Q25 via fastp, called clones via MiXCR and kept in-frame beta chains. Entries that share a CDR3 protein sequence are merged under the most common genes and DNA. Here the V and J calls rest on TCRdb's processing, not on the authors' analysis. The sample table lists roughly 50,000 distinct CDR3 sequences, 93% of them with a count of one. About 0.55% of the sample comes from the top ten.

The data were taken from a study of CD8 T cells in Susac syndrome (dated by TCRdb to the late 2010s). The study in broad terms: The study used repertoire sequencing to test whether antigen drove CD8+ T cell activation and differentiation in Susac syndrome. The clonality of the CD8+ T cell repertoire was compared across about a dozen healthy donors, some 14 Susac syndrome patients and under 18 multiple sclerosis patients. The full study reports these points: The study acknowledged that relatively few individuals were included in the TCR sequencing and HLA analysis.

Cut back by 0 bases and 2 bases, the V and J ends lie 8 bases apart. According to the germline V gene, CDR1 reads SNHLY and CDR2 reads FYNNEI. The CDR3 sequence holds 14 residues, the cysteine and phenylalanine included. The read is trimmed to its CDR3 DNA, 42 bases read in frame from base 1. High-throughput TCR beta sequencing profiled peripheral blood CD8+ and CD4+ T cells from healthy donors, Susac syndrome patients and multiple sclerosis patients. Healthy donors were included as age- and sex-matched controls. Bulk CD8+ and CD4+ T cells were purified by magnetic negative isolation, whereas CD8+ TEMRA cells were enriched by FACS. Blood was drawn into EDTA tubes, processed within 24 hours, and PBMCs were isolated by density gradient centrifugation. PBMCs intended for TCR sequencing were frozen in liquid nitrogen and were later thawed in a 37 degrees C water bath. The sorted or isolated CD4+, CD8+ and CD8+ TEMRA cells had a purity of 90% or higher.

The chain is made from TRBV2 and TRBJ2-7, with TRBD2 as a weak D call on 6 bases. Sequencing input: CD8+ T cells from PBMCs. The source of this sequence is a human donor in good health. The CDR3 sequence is CASSEAGGPYEQYF. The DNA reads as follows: TGTGCCAGCAGTGAAGCCGGGGGTCCCTACGAGCAGTACTTC.